This entry concerns a single T cell receptor beta chain. What it recognizes is unknown. Trimming at V came to 4 bases and at J to 0 bases, leaving 15 bases not matched to a gene. The CDR3 runs to 18 residues. CDR1 and CDR2 (germline): SGHRS, YFSETQ. The sample belongs to a study of shared clonotypes between healthy human individuals. Findings and caveats of the study: Among donors, sharing of clonotypes was expected to be affected by sequencing depth.

TCRdb's copy holds only in-frame clones and misses some; the assay was immunoSEQ multiplex PCR. Seen here are 950,000 to 1,300,000 clones, 60% to 80% observed once, and the top ten hold over 1.3%. The chain joins TRBV5-1 to TRBJ1-1, with 7 bases identical to TRBD1. Sequencing was carried out using memory CD4+ T cells sorted from blood. The subset here: CD45RA-negative fraction. This sequence originates from a man younger than 35 in good health. The CDR3 coding sequence is TGCGCCAGCAGCCTTGCGGCGGGACAGTGGGGCATGAACACTGAAGCTTTCTTT. It is translated as CASSLAAGQWGMNTEAFF.